Sequencing of this T cell receptor (beta chain) was carried out in a study of blood T cell repertoires in COVID-19 (dated by TCRdb to the early 2020s). General notes on the study: Samples covering the acute and convalescent phases of COVID-19 were provided by collaborators in the United States, Italy and Spain. Subjects who had been exposed to COVID-19, were actively infected with it, or had recovered from it provided the deeply sampled blood TCRbeta repertoires that made up the dataset. The repertoires were made available in a free public database intended to serve as a resource for research on the immune response to SARS-CoV-2. The prospective study material was composed of cDNA or gDNA derived from T cells, B-cell-depleted T cells, or PBMCs. A de-identified subject ID, COVID-19 status, age in years and sex were almost always included in the sample metadata. Samples came from the ongoing ImmuneRACE study (first 160 participants) plus 1,254 subjects from 6 global collaborators. Where available, HLA class I and class II types were taken from metadata supplied by the sample provider and were not determined by assay-based typing. Study-level results and caveats: The amount of clinical and demographic metadata varied by source and participant and was provided uncurated.

TCRbeta CDR3 regions were amplified from genomic DNA by means of the immunoSEQ Assay, a bias-controlled multiplex PCR. Processing in the source paper ran as follows. The number of nucleated cells in each sample was estimated by amplification of reference gene primers within the assay. To quantify the absolute abundance of each unique TCRbeta CDR3 rearrangement, sequence reads were collapsed and filtered. For each sample, productive Simpson clonality was calculated as the square root of Simpson's diversity index over productive rearrangements. Drawn from immuneACCESS, this table holds only the in-frame rearrangements with V and J called that TCRdb kept. Clones are partly lost; checked studies trace under half to an unresolved V gene and leave the rest unexplained. The V and J calls and the clone size are those of that table, but D and trimming were determined from the DNA. A total of 200,000 to 250,000 clones appear in this sample, approximately 84% of them only once. Together, the top ten hold around 1% of the sample.

On this clone itself: The clone's antigen remains unknown. Base qualities are not at hand, and no much larger clone is one base apart.

The collaborating institutions used their own protocols to collect whole blood in K2EDTA tubes. For TCRbeta analysis, collaborators shipped samples as frozen whole blood, isolated PBMCs, or DNA extracted from either of those sample types. The origin of this receptor is a man aged 40-49 years with acute or convalescent COVID-19. The sequencing input was peripheral blood.

CDR3 reads: CASSPEGQFGYTF. The nucleotides read TGTGCCAGCTCACCTGAGGGACAGTTTGGCTACACCTTC. This chain is built from TRBV18 and TRBJ1-2; the central 7 bases match TRBD1. From V the trimming removes 3 bases and from J it removes 7 bases, while the gene matches leave 5 bases of the junction unaccounted for. From cysteine to phenylalanine, the CDR3 is 13 amino acids long. The retained sequence is limited to the CDR3, 39 bases, with the frame set at the first base. The germline V gene specifies KGHSH as CDR1 and LQKENI as CDR2.